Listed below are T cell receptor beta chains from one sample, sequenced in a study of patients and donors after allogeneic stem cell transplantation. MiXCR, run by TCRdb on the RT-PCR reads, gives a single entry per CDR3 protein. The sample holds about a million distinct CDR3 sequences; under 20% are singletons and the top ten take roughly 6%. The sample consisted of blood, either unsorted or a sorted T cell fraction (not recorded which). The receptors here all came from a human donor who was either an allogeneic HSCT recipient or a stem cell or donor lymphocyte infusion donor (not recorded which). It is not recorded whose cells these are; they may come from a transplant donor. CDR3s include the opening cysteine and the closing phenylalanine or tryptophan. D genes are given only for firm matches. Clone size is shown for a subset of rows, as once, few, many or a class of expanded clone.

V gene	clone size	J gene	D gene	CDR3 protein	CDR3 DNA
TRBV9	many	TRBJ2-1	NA	CASSVTAHIDNEQFF	TGTGCCAGCAGCGTGACAGCACACATAGACAATGAGCAGTTCTTC
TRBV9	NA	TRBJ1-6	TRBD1	CASSVGTGGSPLHF	TGTGCCAGCAGCGTCGGGACAGGGGGCTCACCCCTCCACTTT
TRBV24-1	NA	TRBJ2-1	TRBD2	CATSDPRSSGNEQFF	TGTGCCACCAGTGATCCAAGGTCTAGCGGCAATGAGCAGTTCTTC
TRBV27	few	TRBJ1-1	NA	CASSLSGVKNTEAFF	TGTGCCAGCAGTTTATCCGGGGTCAAGAACACTGAAGCTTTCTTT
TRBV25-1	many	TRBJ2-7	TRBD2	CASTKWEGDEQYF	TGTGCCAGCACCAAATGGGAGGGAGACGAGCAGTACTTC
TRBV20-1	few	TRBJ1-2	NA	CSAREGGGDLGYTF	TGCAGTGCTAGAGAAGGAGGTGGAGACTTGGGCTACACCTTC
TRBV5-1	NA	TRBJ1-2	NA	CASSLGQGFGGYTF	TGCGCCAGCAGCTTGGGGCAGGGGTTCGGTGGCTACACCTTC
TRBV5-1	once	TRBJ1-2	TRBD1	CASSFRDRPGGYTF	TGCGCCAGCAGCTTCCGGGACAGGCCTGGGGGCTACACCTTC
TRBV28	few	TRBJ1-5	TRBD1	CASSSGTGKQPQHF	TGTGCCAGCAGTAGCGGGACAGGGAAGCAGCCCCAGCATTTT
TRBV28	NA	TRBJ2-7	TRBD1	CASSLADRGFSYEQYF	TGTGCCAGCAGTTTAGCGGACAGGGGGTTCTCCTACGAGCAGTACTTC
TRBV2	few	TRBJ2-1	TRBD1	CASSESQGAYNEQFF	TGTGCCAGCAGTGAAAGCCAGGGGGCCTACAATGAGCAGTTCTTC
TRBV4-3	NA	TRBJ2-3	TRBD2	CASSHPDKRGMKSTDTQYF	TGCGCCAGCAGCCATCCGGACAAGCGGGGGATGAAAAGCACAGATACGCAGTATTTT
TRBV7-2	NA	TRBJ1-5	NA	CASSLGRERGQPQHF	TGTGCCAGCAGCTTAGGGCGGGAGAGGGGTCAGCCCCAGCATTTT
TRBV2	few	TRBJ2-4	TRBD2	CASSFGGRETWQYF	TGTGCCAGCAGTTTCGGCGGGAGGGAAACTTGGCAGTACTTC
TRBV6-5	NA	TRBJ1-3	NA	CASSFITAFSGNTIYF	TGTGCCAGCAGTTTTATAACAGCTTTCTCTGGAAACACCATATATTTT
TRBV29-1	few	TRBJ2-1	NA	CSVEGWGYNEQFF	TGCAGCGTTGAAGGTTGGGGGTACAATGAGCAGTTCTTC
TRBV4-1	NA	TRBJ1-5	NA	CASSQVVGDDQPQHF	TGCGCCAGCAGCCAAGTAGTAGGGGACGACCAGCCCCAGCATTTT
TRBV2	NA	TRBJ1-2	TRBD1	CASRPMGQNYGYTF	TGTGCCAGCAGACCGATGGGACAGAACTATGGCTACACCTTC
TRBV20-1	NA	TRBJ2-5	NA	CSASFPKGETQYF	TGCAGTGCTAGTTTCCCCAAGGGGGAGACCCAGTACTTC
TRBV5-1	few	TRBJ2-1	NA	CASSLDGSTLYNEQFF	TGCGCCAGCAGCTTGGATGGCAGCACCCTCTACAATGAGCAGTTCTTC
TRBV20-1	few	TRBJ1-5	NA	CSASRDRLNQPQHF	TGCAGTGCTAGTCGCGACAGACTCAATCAGCCCCAGCATTTT
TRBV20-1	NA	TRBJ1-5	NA	CSAPGSGNQPQHF	TGCAGTGCTCCAGGGTCGGGTAATCAGCCCCAGCATTTT
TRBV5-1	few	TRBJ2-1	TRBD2	CATSSGRYNEQFF	TGCGCCACATCTAGCGGGAGGTACAATGAGCAGTTCTTC
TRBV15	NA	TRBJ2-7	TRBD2	CATSRDYGAGSPNEQYF	TGTGCCACCAGCAGAGATTACGGAGCGGGGAGTCCCAACGAGCAGTACTTC
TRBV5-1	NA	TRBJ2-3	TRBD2	CASSKRGVGDTDTQYF	TGCGCCAGCAGCAAGCGGGGCGTTGGGGACACAGATACGCAGTATTTT
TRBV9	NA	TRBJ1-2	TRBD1	CASSVDLGTGALGGYTF	TGTGCCAGCAGCGTAGATCTCGGGACAGGAGCGTTAGGTGGCTACACCTTC